The 27 T cell receptor beta chains below come from one sample, sequenced in a study of blood T cell repertoires in COVID-19. Method: immunoSEQ multiplex PCR; TCRdb's copy keeps in-frame clones and lacks some. The sample lists approximately 220,000 clones, around 84% occurring once. Sequencing used PBMCs or T cells enriched from blood (not recorded which). The receptors here all came from a woman aged 35 to 49 with acute COVID-19.

The chain links TRBV28 to TRBJ2-7; 8 positions agree with TRBD1. The V segment lost 6 bases and the J segment 2 bases; nucleotides outside the gene matches: 6. The CDR3 has 14 amino acids. From germline, CDR1 is MDHEN and CDR2 SYDVKM. The CDR3 sequence is CASRGTGGTYEQYF. The CDR3 DNA is TGTGCCAGCAGGGGGACAGGTGGGACCTACGAGCAGTACTTC.

This sequence joins TRBV5-1 and TRBJ2-5; perhaps TRBD2 as D (5 bases). Germline loops: CDR1 SGHRS, CDR2 YFSETQ. This CDR3 has 15 residues. Trimming left V 2 bases short and J 5 bases short, with 16 bases between. The CDR3 DNA reads TGCGCCAGCAGCTTAGTGGCCCCGGGGTCCGAGACCCAGTACTTC. This gives the protein CASSLVAPGSETQYF.

The chain carries TRBV19 and TRBJ1-5; 7 nucleotides match TRBD1. The CDR3 has 15 amino acids. V lost 5 bases to trimming and J lost 6 bases; unmatched junction nucleotides: 10. Germline V gene data show CDR1 as LNHDA and CDR2 as SQIVND (reference sequence). CDR3: CASSARTGAGQPQHF. The CDR3 bases are TGTGCCAGTAGTGCACGGACAGGTGCTGGTCAGCCCCAGCATTTT.

The chain employs TRBV15 and TRBJ1-2; D might be TRBD1 (6 bases). Germline loops: CDR1 LNHNV, CDR2 YYDKDF (reference sequence). This CDR3 contains 15 residues. The V end was cut by 3 bases, the J end by 8 bases, with 19 bases between. This CDR3 reads CATSSNWGPSAGYTF. The CDR3, as DNA: TGTGCCACCAGCAGTAATTGGGGGCCGTCCGCCGGCTACACCTTC.

V is TRBV9 and J is TRBJ2-3, with no clear D. The CDR3 length is 12 residues. V was trimmed by 5 bases and J by 1 base, leaving 5 bases between them. Germline V gives CDR1 SGDLS, CDR2 YYNGEE. The CDR3 sequence: CASSFGTDTQYF. Here the CDR3 DNA reads TGTGCCAGCAGTTTCGGCACAGATACGCAGTATTTT.

This chain uses TRBV30 with TRBJ2-3, with 10 positions matching TRBD2. J gave up 1 base and V 3 bases, and 4 bases lay outside the gene matches. CDR1 and CDR2 from the germline V gene are GTSNPN and SVGIG (reference sequence). The CDR3 is made up of 15 amino acids. The CDR3 sequence is CAWRVGLARTDTQYF. DNA of the CDR3: TGTGCCTGGAGAGTGGGACTAGCGCGCACAGATACGCAGTATTTT.

The rearrangement joins TRBV5-5 to TRBJ1-4; 9 nucleotides align to TRBD1. V shed 3 bases, J shed 8 bases, and the junction held 8 bases outside the gene matches. This CDR3 is 15 amino acids long. CDR1 SGHKS and CDR2 YYEKEE come from the germline V gene (reference sequence). The CDR3: CASSSKGQGGEKLFF. As DNA, the CDR3 is TGTGCCAGCAGCTCCAAGGGACAGGGAGGGGAAAAACTGTTTTTT. Together with reference TRBV5-5 and TRBJ1-4, the CDR3 gives the full variable domain: DAGVTQSPTHLIKTRGQQVTLRCSPISGHKSVSWYQQVLGQGPQFIFQYYEKEERGRGNFPDRFSARQFPNYSSELNVNALLLGDSALYLCASSSKGQGGEKLFFGSGTQLSVL.

This clone has at least ten counts. V and J are TRBV13 and TRBJ1-6; D gene ambiguous. CDR1 and CDR2 (germline): PRHDT, FYEKMQ (reference sequence). V was trimmed by 5 bases and J by 5 bases, leaving 7 bases between them. There are 13 residues in the CDR3. The CDR3 coding sequence is TGTGCCAGCAGCAACGGAGATAATTCACCCCTCCACTTT. It codes for CASSNGDNSPLHF.

V is TRBV7-2 and J is TRBJ2-5; D unclear. The CDR3 runs 14 residues. With 5 bases removed from V and 3 bases from J, the gap between germline ends came to 13 bases. Germline V gene lookup returns CDR1 SGHTA and CDR2 FQGNSA. The CDR3 reads CASSQVYSKETQYF. In DNA form, the CDR3 reads TGTGCCAGCAGCCAAGTGTACAGCAAAGAGACCCAGTACTTC.

The chain couples TRBV5-1 to TRBJ2-5; D may be TRBD1 (5 bases). The CDR3 consists of 17 residues. CDR1 is SGHRS, CDR2 YFSETQ, per germline. V was pared by 1 base and J by 0 bases, with 16 bases between. The CDR3 is CASSLLGAHTNQETQYF. In DNA, the CDR3 is TGCGCCAGCAGCTTGTTAGGGGCCCATACAAACCAAGAGACCCAGTACTTC.

V is TRBV10-3 and J is TRBJ2-1; unclear D gene. The CDR3 extends over 13 amino acids. CDR1 ENHRY and CDR2 SYGVKD come from the germline V gene. V shed 8 bases and J shed 6 bases, with 14 bases lying between them. The chain's CDR3 is CAISGTLSNEQFF. CDR3 DNA: TGTGCCATCTCGGGTACCTTATCCAATGAGCAGTTCTTC.

The V and J genes are TRBV27 and TRBJ1-1; D gene unclear. Germline CDR1 reads MNHEY; CDR2 reads SMNVEV (reference sequence). The CDR3 runs 12 residues. V was shortened by 2 bases and J by 9 bases, with 10 bases between the two germline ends. Written as DNA, the CDR3 is TGTGCCAGCAGTTTAACGGGGAGTCAAGCTTTCTTT. It is translated as CASSLTGSQAFF.

The V and J genes are TRBV25-1 and TRBJ2-1, with TRBD1 matching over 10 bases. Germline trimming cut 7 bases from V and 9 bases from J; bases unmatched to any gene: 6. Germline loops: CDR1 MGHDK, CDR2 SYGVNS. This CDR3 comprises 13 residues. The CDR3: CASKDRGSFEQFF. CDR3 in DNA: TGTGCCAGCAAGGACAGGGGGTCCTTTGAGCAGTTCTTC.

The gene calls are TRBV18 and TRBJ1-3; 10 bases fit TRBD1. The CDR3 sequence is 16 residues long. The junction had 2 bases not matched to a gene; V was cut back by 3 bases and J by 0 bases. The germline CDR1 and CDR2 sequences are KGHSH and LQKENI. The CDR3 nucleotides read TGTGCCAGCTCACCGACAGGGGGCCACTCTGGAAACACCATATATTTT. Protein sequence: CASSPTGGHSGNTIYF.

The chain combines TRBV5-5 with TRBJ2-7; D unclear. Trimming stripped 0 bases from V and 3 bases from J, with 13 bases between. This CDR3 spans 15 amino acids. Germline CDR1 SGHKS, CDR2 YYEKEE (reference sequence). The CDR3 sequence is CASSLESGGFYEQYF. CDR3 nucleotide sequence: TGTGCCAGCAGCTTGGAGTCCGGCGGTTTCTACGAGCAGTACTTC. Variable domain in full (rest from reference TRBV5-5 and TRBJ2-7): DAGVTQSPTHLIKTRGQQVTLRCSPISGHKSVSWYQQVLGQGPQFIFQYYEKEERGRGNFPDRFSARQFPNYSSELNVNALLLGDSALYLCASSLESGGFYEQYFGPGTRLTVT.

This chain connects TRBV28 to TRBJ2-3; 11 bases are shared with TRBD1. Trimming removed 9 bases from V and 3 bases from J; junction bases left unmatched: 5. The CDR3 is 14 residues long. The germline V gene encodes CDR1 MDHEN and CDR2 SYDVKM. The CDR3 spells CASCRDRGTDTQYF. CDR3 coding DNA: TGTGCCAGTTGCCGGGACAGGGGGACAGATACGCAGTATTTT.

This clone has a single count. V and J are TRBV5-4 and TRBJ2-2; the D is unclear. CDR1 is SGHNT, CDR2 YYREEE, per germline (reference sequence). Trimming stripped 0 bases from V and 7 bases from J, with 16 bases between. The CDR3 has 16 amino acids. CDR3: CASSLDPGSSDGELFF. CDR3 nucleotides: TGTGCCAGCAGCTTGGACCCCGGTAGTTCCGACGGGGAGCTGTTTTTT.

V is TRBV18 and J is TRBJ2-1; TRBD1 matches 9 bases. The CDR3 has 16 residues. Germline CDR1 KGHSH, CDR2 LQKENI. J lost 0 bases, V lost 2 bases, and 2 bases had no gene match. CDR3 sequence reads: CASSPGTGSSYNEQFF. DNA for the CDR3: TGTGCCAGCTCACCAGGGACAGGGAGCTCCTACAATGAGCAGTTCTTC.

The table lists this clone with a few counts. This chain connects TRBV19 to TRBJ2-1; 8 positions match TRBD2. CDR1 is LNHDA and CDR2 is SQIVND in the germline V gene (reference sequence). This CDR3 has 15 amino acids. Germline trimming cut 4 bases from V and 5 bases from J; bases unmatched to any gene: 7. CDR3 in DNA: TGTGCCAGTAGTAGGTCGGGGGGGTCCCACAATGAGCAGTTCTTC. Protein sequence: CASSRSGGSHNEQFF.

The J gene is TRBJ2-3, the V gene TRBV28; 10 bases are shared with TRBD1. The germline V gene has CDR1 MDHEN and CDR2 SYDVKM. J was trimmed by 7 bases and V by 5 bases; bases with no gene match: 12. The CDR3 is 16 amino acids. In DNA form, the CDR3 reads TGTGCCAGCAGTCCTCCGGGGGGACAGGGGTACAATACGCAGTATTTT. Translated, it gives CASSPPGGQGYNTQYF. Supplemented by reference TRBV28 and TRBJ2-3, the full variable domain reads DVKVTQSSRYLVKRTGEKVFLECVQDMDHENMFWYRQDPGLGLRLIYFSYDVKMKEKGDIPEGYSVSREKKERFSLILESASTNQTSMYLCASSPPGGQGYNTQYFGPGTRLTVL.

V is TRBV18 and J is TRBJ1-5, with 8 bases matching TRBD1. This CDR3 spans 15 amino acids. With V trimmed by 6 bases and J by 3 bases, 7 bases remained unmatched. Germline loops: CDR1 KGHSH, CDR2 LQKENI. DNA of the CDR3: TGTGCCAGCTCTATGGGGACAGGCCACAATCAGCCCCAGCATTTT. Amino acid sequence: CASSMGTGHNQPQHF.

This rearrangement joins TRBV28 to TRBJ1-1, with TRBD1 as a possible D gene (5 bases). The CDR3 spans 19 residues. CDR1 is MDHEN and CDR2 is SYDVKM in the germline V gene. V was pared by 6 bases and J by 0 bases, with 26 bases between. The CDR3, as DNA: TGTGCCAGCAGCCGCCGGGGGGACCTTACCCCGACCTTGAACACTGAAGCTTTCTTT. Its translation is CASSRRGDLTPTLNTEAFF.

The chain joins TRBV11-2 to TRBJ1-1; the match to TRBD1 covers 7 bases. Germline values: CDR1 SGHAT, CDR2 FQNNGV. The CDR3 extends over 13 amino acids. V was pared by 2 bases and J by 3 bases, with 0 bases of the junction left unmatched. CDR3 sequence reads: CASSLQGDTEAFF. CDR3 sequence (DNA): TGTGCCAGCAGCTTACAGGGGGACACTGAAGCTTTCTTT.

J is TRBJ2-1 and V is TRBV6-5, with TRBD1 as a possible D gene (6 bases). The CDR3 sequence is 16 residues long. Germline loops: CDR1 MNHEY, CDR2 SVGAGI. The V end lost 4 bases, the J end lost 4 bases, and 17 bases lay between the germline ends. CDR3 sequence reads: CASSSSEQGLYNEQFF. In DNA, the CDR3 is TGTGCCAGCAGTTCCAGCGAACAGGGATTATACAATGAGCAGTTCTTC.

This chain joins TRBV28 and TRBJ1-3; D is unresolved. Trimming took off 2 bases at V and 2 bases at J, with 7 bases between the two ends. Germline CDR1 is MDHEN and CDR2 is SYDVKM. The CDR3 totals 14 residues. The CDR3 is CASSLPGPGNTIYF. In DNA form, the CDR3 reads TGTGCCAGCAGTTTACCGGGTCCTGGAAACACCATATATTTT.

V gene TRBV7-3 combines with J gene TRBJ2-5; TRBD1 matches at 9 bases. This CDR3 has 14 residues. V lost 5 bases and J lost 4; bases outside the gene matches: 5. Germline V gene data show CDR1 as SGHTA and CDR2 as FQGTGA. The CDR3 reads CASSAQGAGETQYF. CDR3 coding DNA: TGTGCCAGCAGCGCACAGGGGGCCGGAGAGACCCAGTACTTC.

This clone was counted between two and nine times. This chain links TRBV2 with TRBJ2-2; tentatively, D is TRBD2 (6 bases). With 6 bases removed from V and 3 bases from J, the gap between germline ends came to 17 bases. CDR3 length equals 16 residues. Per the germline V gene, CDR1 is SNHLY and CDR2 is FYNNEI. The CDR3 sequence: CASSAARRGYTGELFF. In DNA, the CDR3 is TGTGCCAGCAGCGCTGCCAGGCGGGGCTACACCGGGGAGCTGTTTTTT.